This TCR beta chain originates from a study of blood T cell repertoires in COVID-19 (dated by TCRdb to about 2020). About the study as a whole: The collaborator samples originated in the United States, Italy and Spain and spanned the acute and convalescent phases of COVID-19. Samples were obtained from the ongoing ImmuneRACE study (first 160 participants) and from about 1,300 subjects provided by 6 global collaborators. The repertoires were released in a freely available public database intended as a resource for research on the immune response to SARS-CoV-2. Subjects who had been exposed to COVID-19, were actively infected with it, or had recovered from it provided the deeply sampled blood TCRbeta repertoires that made up the dataset. Sample metadata almost always included a de-identified subject ID, COVID-19 status, age in years and sex. HLA class I and class II types, where available, came from metadata supplied by the sample provider rather than from assay-based typing. The material from the prospective study consisted of cDNA or gDNA derived from T cells, B-cell-depleted T cells, or PBMCs.

Ends trimmed: V by 3 bases, J by 5 bases; bases unmatched to a gene: 3. The CDR3 sequence holds 13 residues, the cysteine and phenylalanine included. Only the CDR3 portion is preserved as DNA: 39 bases, with reading frame beginning at the first base. CDR1 LGHNT and CDR2 FRNRAP are derived from the germline V gene. A few counts support this clone. Its antigen has not been determined. Base quality data are lacking; no much larger clone is found one base away. Participants in the prospective study were enrolled through a virtual design, were aged roughly 18 to 100 years, and lived in about 25 United States geographic areas. To assign participants to cohorts, the prospective study relied on clinical history that participants themselves reported in a screening survey and a study questionnaire. In the prospective study, mobile phlebotomists collected whole blood, serum and a nasopharyngeal or oropharyngeal swab from each participant. Over an approximately 2-month period, participants in the prospective study had the option of providing additional blood draws and questionnaires. Prospective study blood samples were shipped either frozen or at room temperature before DNA extraction.

Points the paper makes about the study in general: The amount of clinical and demographic metadata varied by source and participant and was provided uncurated.

TCRbeta CDR3 regions were amplified from genomic DNA by means of the immunoSEQ Assay, a bias-controlled multiplex PCR. The authors processed their data as follows. The number of nucleated cells in each sample was estimated from the amplification of reference gene primers within the assay. Sequence reads were collapsed and filtered to measure the absolute abundance of every unique TCRbeta CDR3 rearrangement. Productive Simpson clonality was computed per sample as the square root of Simpson's diversity index over productive rearrangements. In TCRdb, the immuneACCESS table is reduced to in-frame sequences with V and J assigned. These tables do not hold every clone; where another copy was compared, an unresolved V gene accounts for under half, and the others remain unexplained. V and J calls plus clone size are reproduced from that table; the DNA served to infer D and trimming. The sample has approximately 250,000 clones on record, approximately 90% of them singletons. The ten largest clones capture approximately 1.2% of the sample.

The sample consisted of PBMCs or T cells enriched from blood (not recorded which). This TCR was sampled from a woman between 40 and 55 years old with acute COVID-19. The rearrangement combines TRBV12-5 with TRBJ1-1; a stretch of 7 junction bases matches TRBD1. Here is the DNA: TGTGCTAGTGGTTTAACAGGGGCGACTGAAGCTTTCTTT. It specifies CASGLTGATEAFF.